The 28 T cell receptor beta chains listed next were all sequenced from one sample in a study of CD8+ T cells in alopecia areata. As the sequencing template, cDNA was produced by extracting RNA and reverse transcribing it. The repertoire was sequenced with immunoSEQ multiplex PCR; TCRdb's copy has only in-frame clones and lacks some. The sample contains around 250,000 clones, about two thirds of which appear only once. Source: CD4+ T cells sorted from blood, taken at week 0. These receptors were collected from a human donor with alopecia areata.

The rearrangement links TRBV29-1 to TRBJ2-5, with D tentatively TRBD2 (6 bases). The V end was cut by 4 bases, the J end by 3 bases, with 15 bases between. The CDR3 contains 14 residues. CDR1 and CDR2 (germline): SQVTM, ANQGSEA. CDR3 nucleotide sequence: TGCAGCGTTGTCGCAGGAGGACTAAAAGAGACCCAGTACTTC. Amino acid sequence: CSVVAGGLKETQYF.

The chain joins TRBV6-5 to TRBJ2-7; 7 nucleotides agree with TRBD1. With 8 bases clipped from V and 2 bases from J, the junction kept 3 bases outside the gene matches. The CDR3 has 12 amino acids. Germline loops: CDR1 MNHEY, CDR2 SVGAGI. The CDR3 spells CASRQGTYEQYF. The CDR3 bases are TGTGCCAGCCGACAGGGCACCTACGAGCAGTACTTC.

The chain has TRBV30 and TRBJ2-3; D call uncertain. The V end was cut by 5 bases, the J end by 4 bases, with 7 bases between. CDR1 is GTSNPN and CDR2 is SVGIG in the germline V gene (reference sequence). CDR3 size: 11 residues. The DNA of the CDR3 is TGTGCCTGGGACGTCGCAGATACGCAGTATTTT. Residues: CAWDVADTQYF. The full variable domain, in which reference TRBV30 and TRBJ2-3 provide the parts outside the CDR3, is SQTIHQWPATLVQPVGSPLSLECTVEGTSNPNLYWYRQAAGRGLQLLFYSVGIGQISSEVPQNLSASRPQDRQFILSSKKLLLSDSGFYLCAWDVADTQYFGPGTRLTVL.

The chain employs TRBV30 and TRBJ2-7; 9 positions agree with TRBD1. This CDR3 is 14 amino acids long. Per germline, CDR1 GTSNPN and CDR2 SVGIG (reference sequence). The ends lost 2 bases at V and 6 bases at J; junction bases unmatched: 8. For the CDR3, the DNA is TGTGCCTGGAGTCACCCGGGACAGGGTTTCGAGCAGTACTTC. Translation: CAWSHPGQGFEQYF.

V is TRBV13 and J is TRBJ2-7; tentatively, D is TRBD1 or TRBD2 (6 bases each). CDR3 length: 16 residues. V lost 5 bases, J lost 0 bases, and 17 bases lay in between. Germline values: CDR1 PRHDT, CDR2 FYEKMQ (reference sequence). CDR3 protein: CASSKTGGPYSYEQYF. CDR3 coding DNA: TGTGCCAGCAGCAAGACTGGGGGGCCCTACTCCTACGAGCAGTACTTC.

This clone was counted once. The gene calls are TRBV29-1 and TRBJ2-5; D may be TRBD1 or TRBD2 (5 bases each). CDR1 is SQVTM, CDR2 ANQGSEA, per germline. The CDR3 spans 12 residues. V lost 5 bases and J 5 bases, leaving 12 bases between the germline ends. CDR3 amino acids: CSVRGPGETQYF. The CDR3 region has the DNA TGCAGCGTTAGGGGTCCGGGGGAGACCCAGTACTTC.

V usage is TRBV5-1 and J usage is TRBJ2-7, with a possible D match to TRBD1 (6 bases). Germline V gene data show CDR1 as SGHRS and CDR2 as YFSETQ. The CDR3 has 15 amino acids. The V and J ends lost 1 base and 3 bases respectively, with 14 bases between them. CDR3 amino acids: CASSLNSQGYYEQYF. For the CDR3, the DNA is TGCGCCAGCAGCTTGAACTCTCAGGGGTACTACGAGCAGTACTTC.

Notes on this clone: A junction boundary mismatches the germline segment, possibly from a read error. This chain's CDR3 is CASSPTSGAGDTQYF. The CDR3 DNA is TGTGCTAGCAGCCCGACTAGCGGGGCTGGAGATACGCAGTATTTT. V and J are TRBV7-7 and TRBJ2-3; 11 positions agree with TRBD2. The CDR3 extends over 15 amino acids. Germline values: CDR1 SSHAT, CDR2 FNYEAQ (reference sequence).

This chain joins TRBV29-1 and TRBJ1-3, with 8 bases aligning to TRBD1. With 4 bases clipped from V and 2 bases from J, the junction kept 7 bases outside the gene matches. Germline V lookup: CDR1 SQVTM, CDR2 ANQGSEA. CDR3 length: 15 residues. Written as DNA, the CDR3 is TGCAGCGTTGGTACGACAGGGGCGGCTGGAAACACCATATATTTT. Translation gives CSVGTTGAAGNTIYF. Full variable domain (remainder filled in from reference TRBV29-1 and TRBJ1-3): SAVISQKPSRDICQRGTSLTIQCQVDSQVTMMFWYRQQPGQSLTLIATANQGSEATYESGFVIDKFPISRPNLTFSTLTVSNMSPEDSSIYLCSVGTTGAAGNTIYFGEGSWLTVV.

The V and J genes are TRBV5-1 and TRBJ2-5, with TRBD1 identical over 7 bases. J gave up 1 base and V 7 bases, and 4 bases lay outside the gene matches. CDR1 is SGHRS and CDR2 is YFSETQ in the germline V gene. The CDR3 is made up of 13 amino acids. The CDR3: CASGGQTQETQYF. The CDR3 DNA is TGCGCCAGCGGGGGACAGACCCAAGAGACCCAGTACTTC. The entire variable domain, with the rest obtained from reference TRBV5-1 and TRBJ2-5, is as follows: KAGVTQTPRYLIKTRGQQVTLSCSPISGHRSVSWYQQTPGQGLQFLFEYFSETQRNKGNFPGRFSGRQFSNSRSEMNVSTLELGDSALYLCASGGQTQETQYFGPGTRLLVL.

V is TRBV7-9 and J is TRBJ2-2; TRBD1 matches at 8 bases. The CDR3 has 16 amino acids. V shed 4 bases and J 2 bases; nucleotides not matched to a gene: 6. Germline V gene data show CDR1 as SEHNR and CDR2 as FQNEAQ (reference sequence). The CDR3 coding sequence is TGTGCCAGCAGCTGGTGGACAGGGTCAAACACCGGGGAGCTGTTTTTT. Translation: CASSWWTGSNTGELFF. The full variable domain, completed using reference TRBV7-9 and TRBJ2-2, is DTGVSQNPRHKITKRGQNVTFRCDPISEHNRLYWYRQTLGQGPEFLTYFQNEAQLEKSRLLSDRFSAERPKGSFSTLEIQRTEQGDSAMYLCASSWWTGSNTGELFFGEGSRLTVL.

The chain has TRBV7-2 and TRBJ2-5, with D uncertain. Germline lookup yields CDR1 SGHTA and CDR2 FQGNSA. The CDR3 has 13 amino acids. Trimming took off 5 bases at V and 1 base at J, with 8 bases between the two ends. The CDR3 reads CASSPGTQETQYF. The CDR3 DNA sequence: TGTGCCAGCAGCCCCGGAACCCAAGAGACCCAGTACTTC.

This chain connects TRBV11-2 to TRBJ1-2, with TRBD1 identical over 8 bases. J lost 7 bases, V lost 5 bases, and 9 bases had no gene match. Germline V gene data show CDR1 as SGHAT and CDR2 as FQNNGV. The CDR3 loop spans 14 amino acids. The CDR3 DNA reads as TGTGCCAGCAGCCATCGCCGACAGGGGCTTGGCTACACCTTC. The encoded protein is CASSHRRQGLGYTF.

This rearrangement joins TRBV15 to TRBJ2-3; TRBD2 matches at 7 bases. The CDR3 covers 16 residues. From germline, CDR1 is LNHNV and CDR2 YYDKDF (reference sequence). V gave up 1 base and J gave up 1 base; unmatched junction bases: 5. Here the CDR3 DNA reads TGTGCCACCAGCAGAGGAGGCAGCGGGGGCACAGATACGCAGTATTTT. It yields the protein CATSRGGSGGTDTQYF.

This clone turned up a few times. CDR3 sequence: CSVEDLPGRETQYF. The CDR3 nucleotides read TGCAGCGTTGAAGATCTCCCGGGAAGAGAGACCCAGTACTTC. This chain links TRBV29-1 with TRBJ2-5; perhaps TRBD2 as D (5 bases). This CDR3 spans 14 amino acids. V lost 0 bases to trimming and J lost 4 bases, with 12 bases between them. From germline, CDR1 is SQVTM and CDR2 ANQGSEA.

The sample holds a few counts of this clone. The CDR3 DNA sequence: TGCGCCAGCAGCTTAGCGAGGAGCTACGAGCAGTACTTC. Its protein product is CASSLARSYEQYF. J is TRBJ2-7 and V is TRBV5-1; D remains unclear. With 2 bases removed from V and 3 bases from J, the gap between germline ends came to 9 bases. CDR1 is SGHRS, CDR2 YFSETQ, per germline. This CDR3 spans 13 amino acids.

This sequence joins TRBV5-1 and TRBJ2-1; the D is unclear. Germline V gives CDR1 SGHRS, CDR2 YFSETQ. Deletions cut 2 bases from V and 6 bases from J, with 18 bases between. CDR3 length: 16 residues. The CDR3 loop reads CASSLTATWDPNEQFF. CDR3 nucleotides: TGCGCCAGCAGCTTAACAGCAACTTGGGATCCCAATGAGCAGTTCTTC.

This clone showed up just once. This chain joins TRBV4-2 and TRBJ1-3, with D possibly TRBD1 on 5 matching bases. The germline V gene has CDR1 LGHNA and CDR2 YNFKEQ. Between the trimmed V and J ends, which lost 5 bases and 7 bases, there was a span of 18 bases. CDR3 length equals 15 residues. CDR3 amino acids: CASSYRFAGGNTIYF. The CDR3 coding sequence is TGTGCCAGCAGCTACCGATTTGCGGGGGGGAACACCATATATTTT.

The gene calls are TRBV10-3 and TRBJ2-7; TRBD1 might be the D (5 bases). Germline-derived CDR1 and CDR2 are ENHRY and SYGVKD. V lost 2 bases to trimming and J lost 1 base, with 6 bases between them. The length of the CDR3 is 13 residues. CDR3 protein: CAISEGASYEQYF. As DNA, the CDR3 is TGTGCCATCAGTGAGGGGGCGTCCTACGAGCAGTACTTC.

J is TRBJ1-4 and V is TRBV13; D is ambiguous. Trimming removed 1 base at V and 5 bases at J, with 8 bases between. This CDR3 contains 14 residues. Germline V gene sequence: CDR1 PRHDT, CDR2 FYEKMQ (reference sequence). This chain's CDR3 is CASSLDGVNEKLFF. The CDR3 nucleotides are TGTGCCAGCAGCTTAGACGGCGTCAATGAAAAACTGTTTTTT.

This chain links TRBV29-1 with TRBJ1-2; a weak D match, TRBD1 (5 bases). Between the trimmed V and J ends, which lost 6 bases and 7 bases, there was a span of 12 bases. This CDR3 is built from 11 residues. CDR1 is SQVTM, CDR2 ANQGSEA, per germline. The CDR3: CSVRGGAGYTF. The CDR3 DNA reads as TGCAGCGTACGGGGAGGGGCTGGCTACACCTTC.

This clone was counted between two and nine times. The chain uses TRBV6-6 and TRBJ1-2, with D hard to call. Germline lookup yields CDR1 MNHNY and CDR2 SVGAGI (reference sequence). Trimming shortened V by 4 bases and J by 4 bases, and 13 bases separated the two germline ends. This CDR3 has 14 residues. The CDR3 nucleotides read TGTGCCAGCAGTTCAATGACATCTCTCTATGGCTACACCTTC. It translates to CASSSMTSLYGYTF.

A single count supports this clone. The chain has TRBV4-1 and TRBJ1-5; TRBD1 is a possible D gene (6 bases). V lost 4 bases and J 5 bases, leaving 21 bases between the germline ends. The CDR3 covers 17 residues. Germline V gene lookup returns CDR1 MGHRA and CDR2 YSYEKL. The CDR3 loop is CASSRSFLGTPYQPQHF. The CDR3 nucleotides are TGCGCCAGCAGCCGGTCCTTTCTCGGGACACCTTATCAGCCCCAGCATTTT.

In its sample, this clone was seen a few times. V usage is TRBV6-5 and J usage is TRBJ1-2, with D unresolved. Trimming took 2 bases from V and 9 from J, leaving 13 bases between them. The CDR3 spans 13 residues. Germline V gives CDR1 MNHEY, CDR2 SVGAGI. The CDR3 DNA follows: TGTGCCAGCAGTTACCTCGGAGTGTGGAGCTACACCTTC. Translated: CASSYLGVWSYTF.

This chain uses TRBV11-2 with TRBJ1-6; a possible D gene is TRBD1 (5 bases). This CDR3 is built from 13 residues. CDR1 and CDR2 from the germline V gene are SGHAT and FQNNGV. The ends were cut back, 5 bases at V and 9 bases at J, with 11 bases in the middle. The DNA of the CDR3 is TGTGCCAGCAGCCCAGGACAATTTTCACCCCTCCACTTT. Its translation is CASSPGQFSPLHF. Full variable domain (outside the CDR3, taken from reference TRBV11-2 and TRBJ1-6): EAGVAQSPRYKIIEKRQSVAFWCNPISGHATLYWYQQILGQGPKLLIQFQNNGVVDDSQLPKDRFSAERLKGVDSTLKIQPAKLEDSAVYLCASSPGQFSPLHFGNGTRLTVT.

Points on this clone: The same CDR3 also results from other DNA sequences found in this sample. The CDR3 DNA reads TGCAGCGTTGACAGGGGAACCCAAGAGACCCAGTACTTC. It specifies CSVDRGTQETQYF. The genes are TRBV29-1 and TRBJ2-5; a possible D gene is TRBD1 (6 bases). Germline V gives CDR1 SQVTM, CDR2 ANQGSEA. V was trimmed by 3 bases and J by 1 base, leaving 9 bases between them. This CDR3 region has 13 residues. The entire variable domain, with the rest obtained from reference TRBV29-1 and TRBJ2-5, is as follows: SAVISQKPSRDICQRGTSLTIQCQVDSQVTMMFWYRQQPGQSLTLIATANQGSEATYESGFVIDKFPISRPNLTFSTLTVSNMSPEDSSIYLCSVDRGTQETQYFGPGTRLLVL.

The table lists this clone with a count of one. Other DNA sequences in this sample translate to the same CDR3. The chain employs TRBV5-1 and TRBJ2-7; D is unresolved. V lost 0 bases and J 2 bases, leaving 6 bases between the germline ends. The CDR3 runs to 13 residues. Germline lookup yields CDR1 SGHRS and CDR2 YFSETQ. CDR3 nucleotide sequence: TGCGCCAGCAGCTTGGCCGGCCCCTACGAGCAGTACTTC. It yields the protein CASSLAGPYEQYF.

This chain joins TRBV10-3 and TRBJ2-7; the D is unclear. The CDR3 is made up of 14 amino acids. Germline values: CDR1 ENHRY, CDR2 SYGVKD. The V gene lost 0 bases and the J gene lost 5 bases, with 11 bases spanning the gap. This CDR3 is CAISESLGANEQYF. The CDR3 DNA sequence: TGTGCCATCAGTGAGTCGCTAGGAGCCAACGAGCAGTACTTC.